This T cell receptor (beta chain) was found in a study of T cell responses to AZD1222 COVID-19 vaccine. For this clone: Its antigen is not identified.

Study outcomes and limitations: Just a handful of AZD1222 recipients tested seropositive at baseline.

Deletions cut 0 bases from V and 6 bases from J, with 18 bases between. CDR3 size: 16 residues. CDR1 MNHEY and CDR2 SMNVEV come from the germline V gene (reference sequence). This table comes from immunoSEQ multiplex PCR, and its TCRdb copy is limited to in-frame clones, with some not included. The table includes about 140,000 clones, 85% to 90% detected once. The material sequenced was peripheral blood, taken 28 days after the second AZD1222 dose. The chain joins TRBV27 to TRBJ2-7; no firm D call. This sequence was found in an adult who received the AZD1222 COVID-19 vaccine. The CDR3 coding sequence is TGTGCCAGCAGTTTATCGATTTTTGGAGTAGGAAGCGAGCAGTACTTC. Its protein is CASSLSIFGVGSEQYF.